Here is one T cell receptor (beta chain) with its context. Produced via immunoSEQ multiplex PCR; TCRdb's table is partial and in-frame only. This sample yields 70,000 to 80,000 clones, of which around 81% are seen a single time; about 6.9% belongs to the top ten. The data were taken from a study of PD-L1 blockade in urothelial cancer. Time point reported: pretreatment peripheral blood. This CDR3 has 15 residues. From germline, CDR1 is MNHEY and CDR2 SMNVEV (reference sequence). The V and J ends lost 4 bases and 2 bases respectively, with 14 bases between them. The rearrangement links TRBV27 to TRBJ1-1, with no clear D. This material consisted of PBMCs, taken around atezolizumab (anti-PD-L1) treatment. This receptor was identified in a man aged 40-49 years with urothelial cancer. The CDR3 reads CASSSAGWVNTEAFF. CDR3 coding DNA: TGTGCCAGCAGTTCGGCCGGGTGGGTCAACACTGAAGCTTTCTTT.